This T cell receptor beta chain was captured in a study of T cell responses to AZD1222 COVID-19 vaccine. Assay used: immunoSEQ multiplex PCR; TCRdb lists only in-frame clones, some missing. Among about 99,000 clones listed, around 90% were seen once. Study results and limitations: Repertoires were obtained solely post-peak T cell response.

In regard to this clone: As yet, its antigen is unknown.

The germline CDR1 and CDR2 sequences are KGHDR and SFDVKD. CDR3 length equals 12 residues. V gave up 1 base and J gave up 5 bases, with 1 base separating them. The specimen was peripheral blood, collected on day 0 of AZD1222 vaccination. The origin of this receptor is an adult in good health. The chain employs TRBV24-1 and TRBJ2-2; the D is unclear. The CDR3 loop reads CATSDLTGELFF. DNA for the CDR3: TGTGCCACCAGTGATTTAACCGGGGAGCTGTTTTTT.